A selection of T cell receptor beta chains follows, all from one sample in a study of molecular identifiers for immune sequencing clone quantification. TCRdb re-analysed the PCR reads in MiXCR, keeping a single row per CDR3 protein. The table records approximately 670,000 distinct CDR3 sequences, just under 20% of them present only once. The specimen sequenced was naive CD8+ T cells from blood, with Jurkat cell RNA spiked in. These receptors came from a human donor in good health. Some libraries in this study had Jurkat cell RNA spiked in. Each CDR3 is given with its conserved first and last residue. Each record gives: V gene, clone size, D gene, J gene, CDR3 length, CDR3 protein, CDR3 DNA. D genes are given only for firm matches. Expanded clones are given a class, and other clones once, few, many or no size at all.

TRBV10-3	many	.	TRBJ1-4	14	CAISDDPGTGKLFF	TGTGCCATCAGTGATGACCCGGGTACTGGAAAACTGTTTTTT
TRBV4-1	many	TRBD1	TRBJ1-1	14	CASSQGQGATEAFF	TGCGCCAGCAGCCAAGGACAGGGTGCCACTGAAGCTTTCTTT
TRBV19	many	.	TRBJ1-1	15	CASTPLVVPDTEAFF	TGTGCCAGTACCCCTCTCGTGGTCCCGGACACTGAAGCTTTCTTT
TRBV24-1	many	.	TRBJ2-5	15	CATSDSRGVLETQYF	TGTGCCACCAGTGATTCCAGGGGGGTGTTGGAGACCCAGTACTTC
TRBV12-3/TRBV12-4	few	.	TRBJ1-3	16	CASRIELVQTGNTIYF	TGTGCCAGCAGGATCGAATTGGTGCAGACTGGAAACACCATATATTTT
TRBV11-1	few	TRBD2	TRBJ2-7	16	CASTPSNRAGVYEQYF	TGTGCCAGCACCCCATCGAACCGAGCGGGGGTCTACGAGCAGTACTTC
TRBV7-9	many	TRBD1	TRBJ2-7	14	CASSVTGADYEQYF	TGTGCCAGCAGCGTAACAGGGGCTGACTACGAGCAGTACTTC
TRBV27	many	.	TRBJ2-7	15	CASSPSVVSGYEQYF	TGTGCCAGCAGTCCCAGCGTTGTCTCCGGCTACGAGCAGTACTTC
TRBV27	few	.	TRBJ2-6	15	CASSIYSSGANVLTF	TGTGCCAGCAGTATCTACAGCTCTGGGGCCAACGTCCTGACTTTC
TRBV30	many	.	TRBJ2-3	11	CAWSVGDTQYF	TGTGCCTGGAGCGTTGGTGATACGCAGTATTTT
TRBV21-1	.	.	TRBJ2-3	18	CASSKVTSGRSPTDTQYF	TGTGCCAGCAGCAAAGTAACTAGCGGGAGATCCCCCACAGATACGCAGTATTTT
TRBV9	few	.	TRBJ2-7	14	CASSVSYGTYEQYF	TGTGCCAGCAGCGTAAGTTACGGAACCTACGAGCAGTACTTC
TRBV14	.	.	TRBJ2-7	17	CASSQLPLGISSYEQYF	TGTGCCAGCAGCCAATTACCCTTAGGGATCTCCTCCTACGAGCAGTACTTC
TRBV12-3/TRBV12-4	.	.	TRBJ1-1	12	CASSSGQFEAFF	TGTGCCAGCAGTTCCGGACAGTTTGAAGCTTTCTTT
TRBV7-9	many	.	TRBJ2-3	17	CASSLAMVLDSSDTQYF	TGTGCCAGCAGCTTAGCGATGGTCCTGGACAGCTCCGATACGCAGTATTTT
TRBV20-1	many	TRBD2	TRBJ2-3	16	CSARGSPSGGPDTQYF	TGCAGTGCTAGAGGGTCCCCTAGCGGGGGGCCAGATACGCAGTATTTT
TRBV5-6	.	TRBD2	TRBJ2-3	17	CASNPSGGTFGTDTQYF	TGTGCCAGCAACCCTAGCGGGGGAACGTTTGGCACAGATACGCAGTATTTT
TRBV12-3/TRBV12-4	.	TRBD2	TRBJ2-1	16	CASSSSSGGNKDEQFF	TGTGCCAGCAGTTCCTCTAGCGGGGGAAATAAGGATGAGCAGTTCTTC
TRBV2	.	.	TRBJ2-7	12	CASSTTDYEQYF	TGTGCCAGCAGTACCACAGACTACGAGCAGTACTTC
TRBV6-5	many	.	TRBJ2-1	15	CASSPFYSSYNEQFF	TGTGCCAGCAGTCCATTTTACAGCTCCTACAATGAGCAGTTCTTC
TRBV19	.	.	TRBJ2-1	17	CASSIDLASTMVYEQFF	TGTGCCAGTAGTATAGATCTGGCCTCTACCATGGTCTATGAGCAGTTCTTC
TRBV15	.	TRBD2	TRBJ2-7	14	CATSGRTSGEEQYF	TGTGCCACCAGCGGACGGACTAGCGGGGAGGAGCAGTACTTC
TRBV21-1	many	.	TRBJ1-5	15	CASSIPFWGNQPQHF	TGTGCCAGCAGCATACCGTTTTGGGGCAATCAGCCCCAGCATTTT
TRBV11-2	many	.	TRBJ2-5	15	CASSYDWGAQETQYF	TGTGCCAGCAGCTACGACTGGGGGGCCCAAGAGACCCAGTACTTC
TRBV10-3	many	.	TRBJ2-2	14	CAISETGSGGELFF	TGTGCCATCAGTGAGACAGGGTCCGGCGGGGAGCTGTTTTTT
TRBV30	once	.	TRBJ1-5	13	CAWSPGAYQPQHF	TGTGCCTGGAGTCCCGGGGCTTATCAGCCCCAGCATTTT
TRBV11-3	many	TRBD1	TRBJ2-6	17	CASSPGDRVSGANVLTF	TGTGCCAGCAGCCCAGGGGACAGGGTGAGCGGGGCCAACGTCCTGACTTTC
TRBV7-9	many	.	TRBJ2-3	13	CASSPAATDTQYF	TGTGCCAGCAGCCCGGCGGCCACAGATACGCAGTATTTT
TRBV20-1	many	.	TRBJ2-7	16	CSAPTSWTEGSYEQYF	TGCAGTGCTCCAACGAGCTGGACTGAAGGCTCCTACGAGCAGTACTTC
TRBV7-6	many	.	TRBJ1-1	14	CASRRDTEDTEAFF	TGTGCCAGCAGACGAGATACGGAGGACACTGAAGCTTTCTTT
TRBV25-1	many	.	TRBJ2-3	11	CASSVVDTQYF	TGTGCCAGCAGTGTGGTAGATACGCAGTATTTT
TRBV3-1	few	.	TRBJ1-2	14	CASSVRRENYGYTF	TGTGCCAGCAGCGTCCGCAGGGAAAACTATGGCTACACCTTC
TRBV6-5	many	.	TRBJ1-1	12	CASSYTGTEAFF	TGTGCCAGCAGTTACACAGGGACTGAAGCTTTCTTT
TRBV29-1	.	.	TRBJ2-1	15	CSVEGGDSTYNEQFF	TGCAGCGTTGAAGGGGGGGACTCCACCTACAATGAGCAGTTCTTC
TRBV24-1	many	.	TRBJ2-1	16	CATSGKKSSSYNEQFF	TGTGCCACCAGTGGAAAGAAGTCCAGCTCCTACAATGAGCAGTTCTTC
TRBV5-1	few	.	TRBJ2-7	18	CASSLANIQGLPSYEQYF	TGCGCCAGCAGCTTGGCCAACATCCAGGGCCTTCCTTCCTACGAGCAGTACTTC
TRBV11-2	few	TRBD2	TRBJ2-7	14	CASRYAGGSYEQYF	TGTGCCAGCAGATACGCCGGGGGGTCCTACGAGCAGTACTTC
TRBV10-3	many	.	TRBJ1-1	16	CAISESTRGTNTEAFF	TGTGCCATCAGTGAGTCAACGCGGGGGACTAACACTGAAGCTTTCTTT
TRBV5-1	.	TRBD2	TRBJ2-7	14	CASSWTSGTHEQCF	TGCGCCAGCAGCTGGACTAGCGGCACCCACGAGCAGTGCTTC
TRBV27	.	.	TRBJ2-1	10	CASGYNEQFF	TGTGCCAGCGGATACAATGAGCAGTTCTTC
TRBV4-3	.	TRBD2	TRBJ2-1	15	CAGSQGLAGGYEQFF	TGCGCCGGCAGCCAAGGACTAGCGGGAGGTTATGAGCAGTTCTTC
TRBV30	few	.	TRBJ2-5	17	CAWSQFVFQGGTKTQYF	TGTGCCTGGAGCCAATTTGTTTTTCAGGGGGGAACAAAGACCCAGTACTTC
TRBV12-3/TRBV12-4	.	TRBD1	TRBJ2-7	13	CASSSLDRDEQHF	TGTGCCAGCAGTTCACTGGACAGGGACGAGCAGCACTTC
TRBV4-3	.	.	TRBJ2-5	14	CASGQDYWGETQYF	TGCGCCAGCGGCCAAGACTATTGGGGGGAGACCCAGTACTTC
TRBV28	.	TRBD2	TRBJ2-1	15	CASSPTSGRINEQFF	TGTGCCAGCAGTCCAACTAGCGGGAGGATCAATGAGCAGTTCTTC